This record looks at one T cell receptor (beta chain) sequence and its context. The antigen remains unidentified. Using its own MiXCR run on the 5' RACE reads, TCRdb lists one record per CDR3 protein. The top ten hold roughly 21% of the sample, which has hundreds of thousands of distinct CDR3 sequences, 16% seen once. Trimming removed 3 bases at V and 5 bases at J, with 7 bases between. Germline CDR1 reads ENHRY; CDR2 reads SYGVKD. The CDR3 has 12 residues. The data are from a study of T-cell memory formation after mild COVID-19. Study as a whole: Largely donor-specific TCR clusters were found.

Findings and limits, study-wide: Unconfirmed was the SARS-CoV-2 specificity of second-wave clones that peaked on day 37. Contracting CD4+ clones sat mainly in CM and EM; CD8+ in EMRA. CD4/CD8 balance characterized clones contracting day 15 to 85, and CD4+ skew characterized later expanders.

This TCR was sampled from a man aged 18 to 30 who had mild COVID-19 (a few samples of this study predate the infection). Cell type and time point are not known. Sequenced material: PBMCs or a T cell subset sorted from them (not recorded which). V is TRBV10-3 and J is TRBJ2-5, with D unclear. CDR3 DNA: TGTGCCATCAGTGATTCCCCGGAGACCCAGTACTTC. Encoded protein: CAISDSPETQYF.